A selection of T cell receptor beta chains follows, all from one sample in a study of T cell responses to AZD1222 COVID-19 vaccine. Generated by immunoSEQ multiplex PCR, the TCRdb table keeps only in-frame clones and is missing some. The table shows about 160,000 clones, with about 91% occurring only once. Sequences were derived from peripheral blood, sampled on day 0 of MenACWY control vaccination. These receptors were taken from an adult in good health. Each CDR3 is given with its conserved first and last residue. The D gene is left open where the match is weak.

j_call v_call d_call cdr3_aa cdr3_nt
TRBJ1-5 TRBV19 . CASQRYSNQPQHF TGTGCCAGCCAGAGGTATAGCAATCAGCCCCAGCATTTT
TRBJ1-1 TRBV21-1 . CASSKAWVLLDTEAFF TGTGCCAGCAGCAAAGCGTGGGTTCTTCTTGACACTGAAGCTTTCTTT
TRBJ1-5 TRBV18 TRBD1 CASSPRNGQGRNQPQHF TGTGCCAGCTCACCACGGAATGGACAGGGGAGGAACCAGCCCCAGCATTTT
TRBJ1-2 TRBV19 . CASSIVTDANYGYTF TGTGCCAGTAGTATAGTAACAGACGCTAACTATGGCTACACCTTC
TRBJ2-2 TRBV6-5 . CASSYRGSDTGELFF TGTGCCAGCAGTTACAGGGGGTCGGACACCGGGGAGCTGTTTTTT
TRBJ2-5 TRBV18 . CASSPPIRTGTQYF TGTGCCAGCTCACCTCCCATACGGACCGGGACCCAGTACTTC
TRBJ2-1 TRBV7-9 . CASSPELASNEQFF TGTGCCAGCAGCCCGGAACTAGCCAGCAATGAGCAGTTCTTC
TRBJ2-5 TRBV5-1 . CASSLVEETQYF TGCGCCAGCAGCTTGGTGGAAGAGACCCAGTACTTC
TRBJ2-1 TRBV19 TRBD2 CASSTAGGSSYNEQFF TGTGCCAGTAGTACAGCGGGAGGCAGCTCCTACAATGAGCAGTTCTTC
TRBJ2-3 TRBV7-9 . CASSLGGTPNSDTQYF TGTGCCAGCAGCTTAGGTGGGACACCAAATTCAGATACGCAGTATTTT
TRBJ1-1 TRBV5-1 . CASSGRTDGTEAFF TGCGCCAGCAGCGGCCGGACGGATGGGACTGAAGCTTTCTTT
TRBJ1-5 TRBV5-5 . CASSLSAARYSNQPQHF TGTGCCAGCAGCTTGAGTGCAGCCAGATATAGCAATCAGCCCCAGCATTTT
TRBJ2-3 TRBV3-1/TRBV3-2 . CASSQGFGDRTDTQYF TGTGCCAGCAGCCAAGGGTTTGGGGACCGCACAGATACGCAGTATTTT
TRBJ1-2 TRBV6-1 . CASSDINRVAYYGYTF TGTGCCAGCAGTGATATAAACAGGGTGGCTTACTATGGCTACACCTTC
TRBJ2-7 TRBV18 TRBD1 CASSPGTGRAYEQYF TGTGCCAGCTCACCAGGGACAGGGAGAGCCTACGAGCAGTACTTC
TRBJ1-3 TRBV10-3 . CAIQGSSGNTIYF TGTGCCATCCAGGGAAGCTCTGGAAACACCATATATTTT